These T cell receptor beta chains were read from a single sample in a study of blood T cell repertoires in COVID-19. Some clones are missing from TCRdb's copy, which holds only in-frame ones; the method was immunoSEQ multiplex PCR. Among about 55,000 clones listed, roughly four fifths were seen once. The sample consisted of peripheral blood. The source is a woman aged 55-70 years with acute or convalescent COVID-19. Both conserved end residues are part of each CDR3. Each record gives: CDR3 length, V gene, J gene, clone size, D gene, CDR3 DNA, CDR3 protein. D genes are given only for firm matches. Where a row states a size, it is once, few, many or the class of an expanded clone; other rows omit it.

>14|TRBV19|TRBJ2-5|NA|NA
TGTGCCAGTAGTATAGGCGGGAACCAGGAGACCCAGTACTTC
CASSIGGNQETQYF
>14|TRBV2|TRBJ2-1|NA|NA
TGTGCCAGCAGCGGGGTTGGGTCCTACAATGAGCAGTTCTTC
CASSGVGSYNEQFF
>14|TRBV3-1/TRBV3-2|TRBJ1-1|once|NA
TGTGCCAGCAGCCAACGGCAGGGCTCCACTGAAGCTTTCTTT
CASSQRQGSTEAFF
>15|TRBV5-1|TRBJ2-7|NA|NA
TGCGCCAGCAGCTTGGGGGGGCGAGATTCCTACGAGCAGTACTTC
CASSLGGRDSYEQYF
>13|TRBV7-9|TRBJ2-1|NA|NA
TGTGCCAGCAGCCCTGGCCCGTCCAATGAGCAGTTCTTC
CASSPGPSNEQFF
>12|TRBV24-1|TRBJ1-1|NA|NA
TGTGCCACCAGTGATTTCACAGGGCCGGCTTTCTTT
CATSDFTGPAFF
>14|TRBV19|TRBJ1-1|NA|TRBD1
TGTGCCAGTAGTATCGGGACAGTGAACACTGAAGCTTTCTTT
CASSIGTVNTEAFF
>15|TRBV29-1|TRBJ1-2|once|NA
TGCAGCGTCCTACCCGAATGGGCCGGTAACTATGGCTACACCTTC
CSVLPEWAGNYGYTF
>12|TRBV7-7|TRBJ2-2|NA|NA
TGTGCTAGCAGCTCCCCAGCCGGGGAGCTGTTTTTT
CASSSPAGELFF
>17|TRBV19|TRBJ2-1|NA|TRBD2
TGTGCCAGTAGTAATCTAGCGGGAGGCCTCTCCCACAATGAGCAGTTCTTC
CASSNLAGGLSHNEQFF
>13|TRBV27|TRBJ1-2|NA|NA
TGTGCCAGCAGTTTAGTGGGGAGTGATGGCTACACCTTC
CASSLVGSDGYTF
>15|TRBV12-5|TRBJ1-1|NA|NA
TGTGCTAGTGGTTTGGTGCAGGGCGGTCACACTGAAGCTTTCTTT
CASGLVQGGHTEAFF
>15|TRBV18|TRBJ2-1|NA|NA
TGTGCCAGCTCACCGGGGGCAGACTCCTACAATGAGCAGTTCTTC
CASSPGADSYNEQFF
>16|TRBV18|TRBJ2-7|few|NA
TGTGCCAGCTCACCCGCAGGGGGCGGGAGATCCTACGAGCAGTACTTC
CASSPAGGGRSYEQYF
>15|TRBV2|TRBJ2-1|NA|TRBD1
TGTGCCAGCAGTGCTGACAGGGGGCGCGGCAATGAGCAGTTCTTC
CASSADRGRGNEQFF
>12|TRBV7-9|TRBJ2-1|NA|NA
TGTGCCAGCAGCTGGGACAACAATGAGCAGTTCTTC
CASSWDNNEQFF
>13|TRBV18|TRBJ2-7|NA|NA
TGTGCCAGCTCACCACAGAGCTCCTACGAGCAGTACTTC
CASSPQSSYEQYF
>15|TRBV27|TRBJ2-7|NA|TRBD2
TGTGCCAGCAGTTTATCTGGCGGGGGATTCTACGAGCAGTACTTC
CASSLSGGGFYEQYF
>16|TRBV11-1|TRBJ2-2|NA|TRBD2
TGTGCCAGCAGCTTTTACGGGACTAGTGGTGCCGGGGAGCTGTTTTTT
CASSFYGTSGAGELFF
>16|TRBV5-1|TRBJ1-4|NA|NA
TGCGCCAGCAGCCAATTGTCAGTGGCAACTAATGAAAAACTGTTTTTT
CASSQLSVATNEKLFF
>17|TRBV7-8|TRBJ2-1|NA|TRBD1
TGTGCCAGCAGCGCAACCCCGGACAGGTTTTCCTACAATGAGCAGTTCTTC
CASSATPDRFSYNEQFF
>13|TRBV9|TRBJ1-1|NA|NA
TGTGCCAGCAGCGTGAGGCAGAGCACTGAAGCTTTCTTT
CASSVRQSTEAFF
>15|TRBV5-6|TRBJ2-3|NA|NA
TGTGCCAGCAGCCAAAGTTTGGGGCCGACAGATACGCAGTATTTT
CASSQSLGPTDTQYF
>11|TRBV12-5|TRBJ2-5|NA|TRBD1
TGTGCTATCGGACAGGGAGGGACCCAGTACTTC
CAIGQGGTQYF
>14|TRBV7-6|TRBJ1-6|NA|TRBD1
TGTGCCAGCAGCTCCGGGACAGGAGAGTCACCCCTCCACTTT
CASSSGTGESPLHF
>15|TRBV5-1|TRBJ1-1|NA|TRBD1
TGCGCCAGCGCCGATAGAGACAGGGGTACCACTGAAGCTTTCTTT
CASADRDRGTTEAFF
>15|TRBV7-8|TRBJ1-2|once|TRBD1
TGTGCCAGCAGCCGAGAGCTGACAGGGAACTATGGCTACACCTTC
CASSRELTGNYGYTF
>13|TRBV4-2|TRBJ2-7|NA|NA
TGTGCCAGCAGCCAAGAGCGGGACTACGAGCAGTACTTC
CASSQERDYEQYF
>12|TRBV6-5|TRBJ1-2|NA|NA
TGTGCCAGCAGTTCTTCAGGGAATGGCTACACCTTC
CASSSSGNGYTF
>11|TRBV6-6|TRBJ2-7|NA|NA
TGTGCCAGCAGTTACCTCGGGGAGCAGTACTTC
CASSYLGEQYF
>15|TRBV15|TRBJ2-1|NA|NA
TGTGCCACCAGCAGAGGACAGCGACCAACCAATGAGCAGTTCTTC
CATSRGQRPTNEQFF
>16|TRBV28|TRBJ1-6|NA|NA
TGTGCCAGCAGTTCACACTCGGGTCTCTATAATTCACCCCTCCACTTT
CASSSHSGLYNSPLHF
>14|TRBV10-3|TRBJ1-2|NA|NA
TGTGCCATCAGTGGTGGGACAAGGTATAGTGGCTACACCTTC
CAISGGTRYSGYTF
>13|TRBV5-1|TRBJ1-2|NA|NA
TGCGCCAGCAGCCCGGCGGCTAACTATGGCTACACCTTC
CASSPAANYGYTF
>15|TRBV19|TRBJ2-2|NA|NA
TGTGCCAGTAGTATCGGGTCTGCGAACACCGGGGAGCTGTTTTTT
CASSIGSANTGELFF
>15|TRBV6-4|TRBJ2-1|NA|TRBD2
TGTGCCAGCAGTGAGGGACTAGCGGGAGCGGATGAGCAGTTCTTC
CASSEGLAGADEQFF
>12|TRBV2|TRBJ2-5|NA|NA
TGTGCCAGCAGCTATTTCGGAGAGACCCAGTACTTC
CASSYFGETQYF
>15|TRBV28|TRBJ2-1|NA|TRBD2
TGTGCCAGCAGCGTGGCACTAGCGGGAGTCAATGAGCAGTTCTTC
CASSVALAGVNEQFF
>15|TRBV11-2|TRBJ2-3|NA|NA
TGTGCCAGCAGCTTAGGTCCGGGTAGCACAGATACGCAGTATTTT
CASSLGPGSTDTQYF
>13|TRBV10-3|TRBJ1-1|NA|NA
TGTGCCATCAGTGCAGGGGCGAACACTGAAGCTTTCTTT
CAISAGANTEAFF
>14|TRBV2|TRBJ2-2|once|NA
TGTGCCAGCACCTCTCGAGCCCCGGCCGGGGAGCTGTTTTTT
CASTSRAPAGELFF
>14|TRBV7-9|TRBJ1-6|NA|TRBD1
TGTGCCAGCAGCTCGGACAGGGGGAATTCACCCCTCCACTTT
CASSSDRGNSPLHF
>17|TRBV4-1|TRBJ1-6|few|NA
TGCGCCAGCAGCCACCACCCGGCCAGGGCACGGTTTCGGGCCCTCCACTTT
CASSHHPARARFRALHF
>13|TRBV12-3/TRBV12-4|TRBJ1-6|NA|NA
TGTGCCAGCAGCGATGAGCTTAATTCACCCCTCCACTTT
CASSDELNSPLHF
>13|TRBV6-6|TRBJ2-7|NA|TRBD1
TGTGCCAGCAGTTATGTGGCAGGGGGCGAGCAGTACTTC
CASSYVAGGEQYF
>16|TRBV28|TRBJ1-1|NA|NA
TGTGCCAGCAATTCAGTGGCCCAACTAATGAACACTGAAGCTTTCTTT
CASNSVAQLMNTEAFF
>13|TRBV19|TRBJ2-7|few|NA
TGTGCCAGTAGTTCGACAGTTGGGTACGAGCAGTACTTC
CASSSTVGYEQYF
>15|TRBV28|TRBJ2-1|once|TRBD1
TGTGCCAGCAGAACCGGGACAGGGACCTACAATGAGCAGTTCTTC
CASRTGTGTYNEQFF
>14|TRBV7-3|TRBJ2-2|NA|NA
TGTGCCAGCAGCTTAGGTCTACTCACCGGGGAGCTGTTTTTT
CASSLGLLTGELFF
>13|TRBV6-4|TRBJ1-1|NA|NA
TGTGCCAGCAAAGGAGAGGGGAACACTGAAGCTTTCTTT
CASKGEGNTEAFF
>15|TRBV7-2|TRBJ1-6|NA|TRBD1
TGTGCCAGCAGCCTTCTCACAGGGGACCAATCACCCCTCCACTTT
CASSLLTGDQSPLHF
>14|TRBV27|TRBJ2-7|NA|NA
TGTGCCAGCAGTAACAGGGAAAGCTCCTACGAGCAGTACTTC
CASSNRESSYEQYF